One sample yielded the 8 T cell receptor beta chains listed below, sequenced in a study of beta chain features in type 1 diabetes. Findings and limits, study-wide: There was a moderate but significant shortening of TCRB CDR3s in all four CD4+ subsets of Type 1 diabetes patients.

The sequenced template was cDNA made from the entire isolated RNA. Repertoires were generated with immunoSEQ multiplex PCR, while TCRdb's copy carries only in-frame clones and drops some. The sample shows some 290,000 clones, approximately 25% of them seen only once. The antigens for these receptors are not known. Sequencing was carried out using naive CD4+ T cells from blood. The source is a woman in her 30s with type 1 diabetes.

The gene calls are TRBV5-1 and TRBJ2-3; no reliable D call. The CDR3 length is 14 residues. Trimming pared 2 bases from V and 0 bases from J, leaving 7 bases between. CDR1 and CDR2 from the germline V gene are SGHRS and YFSETQ. CDR3: CASSFFGSTDTQYF. CDR3 DNA: TGCGCCAGCAGCTTCTTCGGTAGCACAGATACGCAGTATTTT.

The chain recombines TRBV19 with TRBJ2-1, with 9 positions matching TRBD2. The J segment lost 9 bases and the V segment lost 4 bases, leaving 10 bases of the junction unmatched. The CDR3 is made up of 15 amino acids. The germline gives CDR1 LNHDA, CDR2 SQIVND (reference sequence). The CDR3 protein is CASSTSGRPQGEQFF. The DNA of the CDR3 is TGTGCCAGTAGTACCAGCGGGAGGCCCCAGGGTGAGCAGTTCTTC.

This clone has only a few counts. The rearrangement uses TRBV27 and TRBJ1-1; perhaps TRBD1 as D (5 bases). V lost 3 bases to trimming and J lost 4 bases, with 12 bases between them. Per germline, CDR1 MNHEY and CDR2 SMNVEV (reference sequence). The CDR3 is 14 residues long. CDR3 nucleotide sequence: TGTGCCAGCAGTTTCTCGGGGAGGGGCACTGAAGCTTTCTTT. It codes for CASSFSGRGTEAFF.

V gene TRBV7-6 combines with J gene TRBJ2-5, with 9 nucleotides matching TRBD2. Germline V lookup: CDR1 SGHVS, CDR2 FNYEAQ. This CDR3 spans 11 amino acids. V gave up 10 bases and J gave up 10 bases; unmatched junction bases: 7. The CDR3 DNA reads TGTGCCATTTCGAGCGGGAGGATCCAGTACTTC. It specifies CAISSGRIQYF. Looking up the rest from reference TRBV7-6 and TRBJ2-5 gives the full variable domain: GAGVSQSPRYKVTKRGQDVALRCDPISGHVSLYWYRQALGQGPEFLTYFNYEAQQDKSGLPNDRFSAERPEGSISTLTIQRTEQRDSAMYRCAISSGRIQYFGPGTRLLVL.

The chain uses TRBV5-1 and TRBJ1-1; TRBD1 might be the D (5 bases). This CDR3 is 14 amino acids long. Trimming removed 3 bases from V and 1 base from J, with 10 bases in between. The germline V gene encodes CDR1 SGHRS and CDR2 YFSETQ. CDR3 DNA sequence: TGCGCCAGCAGCTCTTACGGGGGGAACACTGAAGCTTTCTTT. It encodes CASSSYGGNTEAFF.

This clone was seen only a few times. The rearrangement uses TRBV2 and TRBJ2-7; TRBD1 is a possible D gene (5 bases). Germline V CDR1 and CDR2: SNHLY, FYNNEI. V lost 8 bases and J lost 4, with 12 bases in between. The CDR3 totals 12 residues. For the CDR3, the DNA is TGTGCCAGCGGGGCTGACAGTTACGAGCAGTACTTC. Its translation is CASGADSYEQYF.

This clone was found a few times. The rearrangement joins TRBV4-1 to TRBJ1-2; no reliable D call. CDR1 is MGHRA and CDR2 is YSYEKL in the germline V gene. This CDR3 has 14 amino acids. Trimming removed 0 bases from V and 2 bases from J, with 7 bases in between. The CDR3 sequence is CASSQEASNYGYTF. In DNA, the CDR3 is TGCGCCAGCAGCCAAGAAGCAAGCAACTATGGCTACACCTTC.

V and J are TRBV7-9 and TRBJ2-1, with D tentatively TRBD1 (7 bases). The V end lost 5 bases, the J end lost 7 bases, and 9 bases lay between the germline ends. The CDR3 sequence is 12 residues long. The germline CDR1 and CDR2 sequences are SEHNR and FQNEAQ (reference sequence). DNA of the CDR3: TGTGCCAGCAGCCCAGGGGGGAATGAGCAGTTCTTC. Amino acids: CASSPGGNEQFF.